This T cell receptor beta chain stems from a study of blood T cells in healthy people across ages. This CDR3 has 15 residues. Trimming removed 3 bases at V and 0 bases at J, with 10 bases between. Looked up from germline, CDR1 is SGHTA and CDR2 is FQGNSA. This clonotype was counted only a few times. A second PCR, run for about 6 to 11 cycles, used a sample-barcoded 5' primer plus a J-beta primer mix. Using its own MiXCR run on the 5' RACE reads, TCRdb lists one record per CDR3 protein. Of around 1,800,000 distinct CDR3 sequences listed, 35% to 50% are singletons. This sequence joins TRBV7-2 and TRBJ2-3; D not resolved. This TCR came from a human donor in good health. The specimen was blood. CDR3 loop: CASSFAPSSTDTQYF. CDR3 in DNA: TGTGCCAGCAGCTTCGCTCCCTCTAGCACAGATACGCAGTATTTT.